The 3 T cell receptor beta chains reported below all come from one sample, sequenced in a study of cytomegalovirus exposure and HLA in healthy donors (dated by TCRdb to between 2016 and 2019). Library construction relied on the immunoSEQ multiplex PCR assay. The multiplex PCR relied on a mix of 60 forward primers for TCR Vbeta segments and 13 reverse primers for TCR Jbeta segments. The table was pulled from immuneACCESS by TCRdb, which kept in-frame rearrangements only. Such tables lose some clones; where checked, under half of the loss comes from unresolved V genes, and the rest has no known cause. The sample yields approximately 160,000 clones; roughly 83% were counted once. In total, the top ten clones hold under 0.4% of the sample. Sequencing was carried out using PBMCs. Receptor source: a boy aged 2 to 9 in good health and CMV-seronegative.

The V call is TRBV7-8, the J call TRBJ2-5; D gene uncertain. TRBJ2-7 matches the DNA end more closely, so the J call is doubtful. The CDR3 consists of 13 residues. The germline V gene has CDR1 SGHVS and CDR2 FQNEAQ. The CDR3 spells CASSLDRNYEQYF. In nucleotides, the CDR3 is TGTGCCAGCAGCTTAGACCGAAACTACGAGCAGTACTTC.

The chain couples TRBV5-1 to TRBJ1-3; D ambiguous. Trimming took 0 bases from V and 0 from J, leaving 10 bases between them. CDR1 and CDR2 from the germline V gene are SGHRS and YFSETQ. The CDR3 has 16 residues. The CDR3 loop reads CASSLAGTTSGNTIYF. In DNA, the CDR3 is TGCGCCAGCAGCTTGGCAGGTACAACCTCTGGAAACACCATATATTTT.

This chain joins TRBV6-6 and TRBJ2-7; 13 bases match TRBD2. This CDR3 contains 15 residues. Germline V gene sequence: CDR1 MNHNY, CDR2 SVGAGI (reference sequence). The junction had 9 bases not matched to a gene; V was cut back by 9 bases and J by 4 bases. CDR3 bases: TGTGCCAGTTGCGCTCCGGGACTAGCGGGGTACGAGCAGTACTTC. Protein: CASCAPGLAGYEQYF.